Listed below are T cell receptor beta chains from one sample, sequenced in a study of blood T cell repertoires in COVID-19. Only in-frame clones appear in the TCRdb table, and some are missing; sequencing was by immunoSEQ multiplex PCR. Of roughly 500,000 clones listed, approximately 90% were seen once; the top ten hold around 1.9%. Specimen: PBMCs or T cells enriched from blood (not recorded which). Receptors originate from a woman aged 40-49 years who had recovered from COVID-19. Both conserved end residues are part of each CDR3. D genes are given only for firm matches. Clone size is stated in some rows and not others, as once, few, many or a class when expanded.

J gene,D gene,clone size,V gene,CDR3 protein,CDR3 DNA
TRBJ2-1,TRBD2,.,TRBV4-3,CASSQDFGLGNEQFF,TGCGCCAGCAGCCAAGACTTCGGACTAGGCAATGAGCAGTTCTTC
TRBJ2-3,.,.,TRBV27,CASSGGGHYTDTQYF,TGTGCCAGCAGCGGTGGGGGACACTACACAGATACGCAGTATTTT
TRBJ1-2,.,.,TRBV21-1,CASSKVPTPGLEEDYGYTF,TGTGCCAGCAGCAAAGTACCGACTCCGGGACTCGAAGAGGACTATGGCTACACCTTC
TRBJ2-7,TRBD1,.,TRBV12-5,CASGTGSYEQYF,TGTGCTAGTGGGACAGGGTCCTACGAGCAGTACTTC
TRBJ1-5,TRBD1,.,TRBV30,CAWRRTGALQLHF,TGTGCCTGGAGGAGGACAGGGGCCCTGCAATTGCATTTT
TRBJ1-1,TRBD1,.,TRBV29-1,CSLMTGAFGTEAFF,TGCAGCTTGATGACAGGGGCGTTCGGCACTGAAGCTTTCTTT
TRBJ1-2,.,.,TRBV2,CASSEEGVDGYTF,TGTGCCAGCAGTGAAGAGGGAGTGGATGGCTACACCTTC
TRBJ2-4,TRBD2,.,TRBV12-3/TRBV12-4,CASTGSGNIQYF,TGTGCCAGCACCGGTAGCGGGAACATTCAGTACTTC
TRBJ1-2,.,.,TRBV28,CASSGPHRANYGYTF,TGTGCCAGCAGTGGCCCCCACAGGGCTAACTATGGCTACACCTTC
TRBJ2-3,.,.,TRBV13,CASSLGSWERMEGTSTDTQYF,TGTGCCAGCAGCTTAGGGTCTTGGGAGCGGATGGAGGGGACTAGCACAGATACGCAGTATTTT
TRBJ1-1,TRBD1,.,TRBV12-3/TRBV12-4,CASRTSEGAAFF,TGTGCCAGCAGGACCTCGGAGGGGGCAGCTTTCTTT
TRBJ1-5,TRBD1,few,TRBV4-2,CASSQDRGSNQPQHF,TGTGCCAGCAGCCAGGACAGGGGAAGCAATCAGCCCCAGCATTTT
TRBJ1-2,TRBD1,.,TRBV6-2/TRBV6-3,CASSYSIVSSTGGWLGYTF,TGTGCCAGCAGTTACTCGATAGTTTCGTCAACAGGGGGCTGGCTTGGCTACACCTTC
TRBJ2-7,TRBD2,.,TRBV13,CASTLGIGGNPYEQYF,TGTGCCAGCACTCTAGGAATCGGGGGGAACCCCTACGAGCAGTACTTC
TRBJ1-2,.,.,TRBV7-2,CASSFLGGNYGYTF,TGTGCCAGCAGCTTCCTCGGGGGAAACTATGGCTACACCTTC
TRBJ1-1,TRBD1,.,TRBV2,CASSGTGYTEAFF,TGTGCCAGCAGCGGGACAGGGTATACTGAAGCTTTCTTT
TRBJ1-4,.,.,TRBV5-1,CASTNYGVGEKLFF,TGCGCCAGCACCAACTACGGTGTTGGTGAAAAACTGTTTTTT
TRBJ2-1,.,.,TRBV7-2,CASSPIPLSSYNEQFF,TGTGCCAGCAGCCCGATCCCCCTAAGCTCCTACAATGAGCAGTTCTTC
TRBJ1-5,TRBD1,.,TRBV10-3,CAISESTGTDRGRAFNQPQHF,TGTGCCATCAGTGAGTCGACGGGAACCGACAGGGGGCGCGCATTCAATCAGCCCCAGCATTTT
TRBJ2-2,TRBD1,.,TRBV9,CASSVTGGTGELFF,TGTGCCAGCAGCGTGACAGGGGGCACCGGGGAGCTGTTTTTT
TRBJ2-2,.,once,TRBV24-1,CATSDLGLATRTGELFF,TGTGCCACCAGTGATTTGGGGCTAGCGACACGCACCGGGGAGCTGTTTTTT
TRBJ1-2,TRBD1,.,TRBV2,CASNDRAEGYTF,TGTGCCAGCAATGACAGGGCGGAGGGCTACACCTTC
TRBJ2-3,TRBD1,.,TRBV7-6,CASSPGQGMSDTQYF,TGTGCCAGCAGCCCAGGACAGGGGATGTCAGATACGCAGTATTTT
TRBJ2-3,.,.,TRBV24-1,CATSATTGSADTQYF,TGTGCCACCAGTGCCACTACAGGGTCTGCAGATACGCAGTATTTT
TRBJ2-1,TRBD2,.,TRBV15,CATSRDAGGWVREQFF,TGTGCCACCAGCAGAGATGCGGGAGGGTGGGTCCGTGAGCAGTTCTTC
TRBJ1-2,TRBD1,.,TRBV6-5,CASYGDRGLYGYTF,TGTGCCAGTTATGGGGACAGGGGGCTCTATGGCTACACCTTC
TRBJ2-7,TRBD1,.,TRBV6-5,CASSSQGTGGYEQYF,TGTGCCAGCAGCTCACAAGGGACAGGGGGATACGAGCAGTACTTC
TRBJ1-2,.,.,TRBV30,CAWSDDTINRETYYGYTF,TGTGCCTGGAGCGATGATACAATTAACCGGGAAACCTACTATGGCTACACCTTC
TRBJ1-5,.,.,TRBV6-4,CASSDTHMVQPQHF,TGTGCCAGCAGTGACACCCACATGGTCCAGCCCCAGCATTTT
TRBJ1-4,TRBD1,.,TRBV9,CASSVDRGNEKLFF,TGTGCCAGCAGTGTGGACAGGGGCAATGAAAAACTGTTTTTT
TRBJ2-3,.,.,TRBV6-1,CASSEGWGRFTDTQYF,TGTGCCAGCAGTGAAGGGTGGGGCAGGTTTACAGATACGCAGTATTTT